The rows below give T cell receptor beta chains drawn from one sample of a study of T cells in localized non-small cell lung cancer. Measured with immunoSEQ multiplex PCR; TCRdb has only the in-frame clones, and not every one. The sample has 50,000 to 75,000 clones; about 87% are singletons. Material: peripheral blood, obtained before any cancer treatment. These receptors originate from a man between 40 and 75 years old with stage I squamous cell lung carcinoma. The CDR3 runs from the conserved cysteine through the conserved F or W. The D gene is left open where the match is weak. Size values are once, few and many counts, or a class for expanded clones, and some rows have none.

J: TRBJ1-4; D: .; V: TRBV29-1; size: .; CDR3: CSVVDKGEKLFF; DNA: TGCAGCGTTGTGGACAAAGGCGAAAAACTGTTTTTT
J: TRBJ2-1; D: .; V: TRBV27; size: .; CDR3: CASSSGLHNEQFF; DNA: TGTGCCAGCAGTTCCGGACTCCACAATGAGCAGTTCTTC
J: TRBJ1-2; D: .; V: TRBV19; size: .; CDR3: CASTLRAGLRGYTF; DNA: TGTGCCAGTACCCTGAGGGCAGGGCTGCGTGGCTACACCTTC
J: TRBJ1-1; D: .; V: TRBV30; size: .; CDR3: CAWGSKRTEGRTEAFF; DNA: TGTGCCTGGGGGTCGAAAAGGACAGAGGGTAGAACTGAAGCTTTCTTT
J: TRBJ2-3; D: TRBD2; V: TRBV30; size: .; CDR3: CAWSKLAGSTDTQYF; DNA: TGTGCCTGGAGTAAACTAGCGGGGAGCACAGATACGCAGTATTTT
J: TRBJ2-7; D: TRBD1; V: TRBV7-6; size: few; CDR3: CASSPGGLSYEQYF; DNA: TGTGCCAGCAGCCCAGGGGGCCTCTCCTACGAGCAGTACTTC
J: TRBJ2-1; D: TRBD2; V: TRBV30; size: .; CDR3: CAWRRLALSSYNEQFF; DNA: TGTGCCTGGAGGAGACTAGCGTTGAGCTCCTACAATGAGCAGTTCTTC
J: TRBJ2-2; D: .; V: TRBV5-6; size: few; CDR3: CASSFATGELFF; DNA: TGTGCCAGCAGCTTTGCCACCGGGGAGCTGTTTTTT
J: TRBJ2-1; D: .; V: TRBV7-2; size: .; CDR3: CASSPVVWDEQFF; DNA: TGTGCCAGCAGCCCCGTCGTCTGGGATGAGCAGTTCTTC
J: TRBJ1-5; D: TRBD1; V: TRBV19; size: .; CDR3: CASSIRGPNQPQHF; DNA: TGTGCCAGTAGTATCAGGGGGCCCAATCAGCCCCAGCATTTT
J: TRBJ2-5; D: .; V: TRBV30; size: .; CDR3: CAWTKQETQYF; DNA: TGTGCCTGGACCAAACAAGAGACCCAGTACTTC
J: TRBJ2-7; D: .; V: TRBV10-3; size: .; CDR3: CAVSGTAVRSSYEQYF; DNA: TGTGCCGTTAGTGGGACCGCGGTTCGGAGCTCCTACGAGCAGTACTTC
J: TRBJ2-5; D: .; V: TRBV5-4; size: few; CDR3: CASWSSGRSLQETQYF; DNA: TGTGCCAGCTGGAGCTCGGGCAGGTCGTTACAAGAGACCCAGTACTTC
J: TRBJ1-3; D: .; V: TRBV5-1; size: .; CDR3: CASSLTGSSGNTIYF; DNA: TGCGCCAGCAGCTTGACCGGAAGCTCTGGAAACACCATATATTTT
J: TRBJ1-4; D: TRBD1; V: TRBV5-4; size: once; CDR3: CASSSAYGTGNEKLFF; DNA: TGTGCCAGCAGCTCCGCTTACGGGACAGGAAACGAAAAACTGTTTTTT
J: TRBJ1-2; D: .; V: TRBV9; size: .; CDR3: CASSVGDGWVYGYTF; DNA: TGTGCCAGCAGCGTAGGGGACGGATGGGTCTATGGCTACACCTTC
J: TRBJ2-7; D: TRBD1; V: TRBV25-1; size: .; CDR3: CASSESGDRAYEQYF; DNA: TGTGCCAGCAGTGAATCAGGAGACAGGGCCTACGAGCAGTACTTC
J: TRBJ2-7; D: TRBD1; V: TRBV19; size: .; CDR3: CASGETGGVEQYF; DNA: TGTGCCAGTGGGGAAACAGGGGGCGTCGAGCAGTACTTC
J: TRBJ2-7; D: TRBD2; V: TRBV19; size: .; CDR3: CASSHDRGTSGIYEQYF; DNA: TGTGCCAGTAGTCATGACAGGGGGACTAGCGGGATCTACGAGCAGTACTTC
J: TRBJ2-6; D: .; V: TRBV19; size: .; CDR3: CASSIWVGSGANVLTF; DNA: TGTGCCAGTAGCATTTGGGTAGGATCTGGGGCCAACGTCCTGACTTTC
J: TRBJ1-5; D: TRBD1; V: TRBV2; size: .; CDR3: CASSRQGLGNQPQHF; DNA: TGTGCCAGCAGTCGACAGGGACTCGGCAATCAGCCCCAGCATTTT
J: TRBJ2-2; D: .; V: TRBV28; size: once; CDR3: CASTPGPGEGGELFF; DNA: TGTGCCAGCACCCCAGGGCCGGGAGAGGGCGGGGAGCTGTTTTTT
J: TRBJ2-5; D: TRBD2; V: TRBV14; size: .; CDR3: CASSQDLRSSGWPETQYF; DNA: TGTGCCAGCAGCCAAGATCTTAGGTCTAGCGGATGGCCGGAGACCCAGTACTTC
J: TRBJ2-1; D: .; V: TRBV11-2; size: .; CDR3: CASSLGGGLRNEQFF; DNA: TGTGCCAGCAGCTTAGGGGGGGGCCTCCGCAATGAGCAGTTCTTC
J: TRBJ1-5; D: .; V: TRBV19; size: .; CDR3: CASTIEGAQGQPQHF; DNA: TGTGCCAGTACAATAGAAGGGGCGCAAGGTCAGCCCCAGCATTTT
J: TRBJ2-3; D: .; V: TRBV5-6; size: .; CDR3: CASSLGGQSTDTQYF; DNA: TGTGCCAGCAGCTTGGGCGGGCAAAGCACAGATACGCAGTATTTT
J: TRBJ2-1; D: TRBD2; V: TRBV5-4; size: .; CDR3: CASSLPGTSNLDEQFF; DNA: TGTGCCAGCAGCCTCCCCGGGACTAGCAACCTCGATGAGCAGTTCTTC
J: TRBJ2-1; D: .; V: TRBV7-7; size: .; CDR3: CASSLVRGPSDEQFF; DNA: TGTGCTAGCAGCTTAGTCAGGGGCCCGTCGGATGAGCAGTTCTTC
J: TRBJ2-2; D: .; V: TRBV6-4; size: .; CDR3: CASSESWNTGELFF; DNA: TGTGCCAGCAGTGAAAGTTGGAACACCGGGGAGCTGTTTTTT
J: TRBJ2-7; D: .; V: TRBV7-3; size: .; CDR3: CASTSTFSYEQYF; DNA: TGTGCCAGCACCTCGACCTTCTCCTACGAGCAGTACTTC
J: TRBJ2-7; D: TRBD1; V: TRBV27; size: .; CDR3: CASSPGQGLSYEQYF; DNA: TGTGCCAGCAGTCCAGGACAGGGGCTGAGCTACGAGCAGTACTTC
J: TRBJ1-4; D: .; V: TRBV5-1; size: .; CDR3: CASSLEDNEKLFF; DNA: TGCGCCAGCAGCTTGGAAGACAATGAAAAACTGTTTTTT
J: TRBJ1-5; D: .; V: TRBV7-2; size: .; CDR3: CASSLEGQRGEPQHF; DNA: TGTGCCAGCAGCTTAGAGGGACAACGTGGAGAGCCCCAGCATTTT
J: TRBJ2-7; D: TRBD2; V: TRBV12-5; size: .; CDR3: CASGLNQGLAGVYEQYF; DNA: TGTGCTAGTGGTCTGAACCAGGGACTAGCGGGAGTCTACGAGCAGTACTTC
J: TRBJ1-5; D: TRBD1; V: TRBV11-2; size: .; CDR3: CASSVQGFSNQPQHF; DNA: TGTGCCAGCAGCGTACAGGGGTTTAGCAATCAGCCCCAGCATTTT
J: TRBJ2-1; D: TRBD1; V: TRBV28; size: .; CDR3: CASSFPPGGQEQFF; DNA: TGTGCCAGCAGTTTCCCTCCAGGGGGCCAGGAGCAGTTCTTC
J: TRBJ1-3; D: TRBD1; V: TRBV5-5; size: .; CDR3: CASSAGTAGNTIYF; DNA: TGTGCCAGCAGTGCCGGGACAGCGGGAAACACCATATATTTT